The clone carrying this TCR beta chain was observed a handful of times. These data come from a study of blood T cell repertoires in COVID-19. Study-level background: There were acute and convalescent COVID-19 samples, and they came from the United States, Italy and Spain. In each case, the material was cDNA or gDNA derived from T cells, B-cell-depleted T cells, or PBMCs.

Original data processing: Cell counts per sample came from amplifying reference gene primers. Sequenced by immunoSEQ multiplex PCR; TCRdb stores in-frame clones only, minus some. Clone size and the V and J calls come from that table; the DNA yielded D and trimming. The sample lists 200,000 to 300,000 clones; around 86% were seen once. Germline CDR1 reads SGHTA; CDR2 reads FQGNSA. This CDR3 has 13 residues. V was pared by 1 base and J by 11 bases, with 7 bases of the junction left unmatched. V gene TRBV7-2 combines with J gene TRBJ1-1; 7 bases are a match to TRBD1. Sequencing was done on a sample of peripheral blood. The clonotype was recovered from a woman aged 70-85 years with active or convalescent COVID-19. CDR3 coding DNA: TGTGCCAGCAGCTTAGGAACTAACAGGGGTGCTTTCTTT. This encodes CASSLGTNRGAFF.